These 6 T cell receptor beta chains share one sample of origin, sequenced in a study of T-cell reconstitution after alpha-beta-depleted transplantation in children. Construction of the TCRbeta library involved unique molecular identifiers. TCRdb used MiXCR to reprocess the PCR reads, holding one entry per CDR3 protein. The sample holds approximately 630,000 distinct CDR3 sequences, 10% to 15% seen once. The material was PBMCs, obtained before TCRalphabeta/CD19-depleted stem cell transplant. The receptors shown here come from a girl aged 2-15 years with congenital amegakaryocytic thrombocytopenia, due to receive a stem cell transplant.

The V call is TRBV7-2, the J call TRBJ2-3; D unclear. Germline V gives CDR1 SGHTA, CDR2 FQGNSA. Trimming took off 7 bases at V and 6 bases at J, with 11 bases between the two ends. This CDR3 spans 12 amino acids. This CDR3 reads CASTAKGDTQYF. CDR3 coding DNA: TGTGCCAGCACGGCCAAGGGCGATACGCAGTATTTT.

This clonotype appeared many times. The chain uses TRBV7-9 and TRBJ2-7; D possibly corresponds to TRBD1 (6 bases). Germline V gene lookup returns CDR1 SEHNR and CDR2 FQNEAQ (reference sequence). Trimming removed 8 bases from V and 2 bases from J, with 13 bases in between. This CDR3 is built from 13 residues. The CDR3: CASESGATYEQYF. CDR3 DNA: TGTGCCAGCGAGTCAGGGGCAACCTACGAGCAGTACTTC.

This clonotype has at least ten counts. This chain's CDR3 is CSAKGGYTF. CDR3 in DNA: TGCAGTGCTAAAGGCGGCTACACCTTC. The chain carries TRBV20-1 and TRBJ1-2; D call uncertain. The CDR3 is 9 residues long. V gave up 4 bases and J gave up 8 bases, with 5 bases separating them. Per the germline V gene, CDR1 is DFQATT and CDR2 is SNEGSKA (reference sequence).

This clonotype was observed a handful of times. The gene calls are TRBV7-9 and TRBJ1-1, with a tentative D call TRBD1 (5 bases). Germline CDR1 and CDR2: SEHNR and FQNEAQ (reference sequence). CDR3 length: 14 residues. The V end was cut by 5 bases, the J end by 3 bases, with 13 bases between. Written as DNA, the CDR3 is TGTGCCAGCAGCCGGGACGAATGGGACACTGAAGCTTTCTTT. As protein: CASSRDEWDTEAFF.

Many counts were recorded for this clonotype. The chain has TRBV29-1 and TRBJ2-7, with D maybe TRBD2 (7 bases). The germline V gene encodes CDR1 SQVTM and CDR2 ANQGSEA. Trimming stripped 7 bases from V and 4 bases from J, with 20 bases between. The length of the CDR3 is 14 residues. Written as DNA, the CDR3 is TGCAGCGCAACAGGGCGGGAGATCGGTTACGAGCAGTACTTC. Protein: CSATGREIGYEQYF.

The gene calls are TRBV5-1 and TRBJ2-1; 14 bases agree with TRBD2. Trimming removed 4 bases from V and 7 bases from J; junction bases left unmatched: 7. The CDR3 length is 16 residues. CDR1 and CDR2 (germline): SGHRS, YFSETQ. CDR3 nucleotide sequence: TGCGCCAGCAGCGGGACTAGCGGGAGTAAATTGAATGAGCAGTTCTTC. Its protein product is CASSGTSGSKLNEQFF. The full variable domain, with the rest looked up from reference TRBV5-1 and TRBJ2-1, is KAGVTQTPRYLIKTRGQQVTLSCSPISGHRSVSWYQQTPGQGLQFLFEYFSETQRNKGNFPGRFSGRQFSNSRSEMNVSTLELGDSALYLCASSGTSGSKLNEQFFGPGTRLTVL.